These 24 T cell receptor beta chains originate from one sample sequenced in a study of breast tumors, draining lymph nodes, adjacent tissues. A single record per CDR3 protein comes from TCRdb applying MiXCR to the multiplex PCR reads. Of approximately 40,000 distinct CDR3 sequences listed, just over 35% are singletons. What was sequenced was breast tumor tissue. These receptors came from a female donor with breast cancer. Some clones in this sample may be carry-over from other donors' samples.

To note about this clonotype: Being one base from a much bigger clone, this may be a read error. The V call is TRBV5-1, the J call TRBJ2-2; TRBD1 aligns across 10 bases. Per germline, CDR1 SGHRS and CDR2 YFSETQ. The CDR3 is made up of 15 amino acids. The trim removed 7 bases at V and 6 bases at J, leaving 9 bases unmatched. In DNA, the CDR3 is TGCGCCAGCGGCCGACAGGGGGCTGACTCCGGGGAGCTGTTTTTT. Translation: CASGRQGADSGELFF.

V is TRBV6-6 and J is TRBJ2-1, with 7 nucleotides matching TRBD1. Judging by the DNA end, TRBJ2-7 fits better; the J call may be wrong. The germline CDR1 and CDR2 sequences are MNHNY and SVGAGI (reference sequence). The CDR3 spans 12 residues. The CDR3 DNA reads as TGTGCCAGCAGTCGACAGGGTTGGGAGCAGTACTTC. Protein sequence: CASSRQGWEQYF.

This clonotype was recorded only once. The rearrangement uses TRBV30 and TRBJ2-5; the match to TRBD2 covers 7 bases. CDR1 GTSNPN and CDR2 SVGIG come from the germline V gene (reference sequence). CDR3 length equals 14 residues. With 0 bases clipped from V and 6 bases from J, the junction kept 7 bases outside the gene matches. The CDR3, as DNA: TGTGCCTGGAGTGTAGAACTAGCGACGAAGACCCAGTACTTC. This sequence encodes CAWSVELATKTQYF.

At least ten counts were recorded for this clonotype. The CDR3 bases are TGTGCCAGCAGCTTTAAGGGTTTGGGAAACACCATATATTTT. Protein product: CASSFKGLGNTIYF. This chain connects TRBV11-3 to TRBJ1-3; D is uncertain. CDR1 is SGHNT and CDR2 is YENEEA in the germline V gene. The CDR3 has 14 residues. V lost 3 bases, J lost 4 bases, and 10 bases lay in between. Full variable domain (outside the CDR3, taken from reference TRBV11-3 and TRBJ1-3): EAGVVQSPRYKIIEKKQPVAFWCNPISGHNTLYWYLQNLGQGPELLIRYENEEAVDDSQLPKDRFSAERLKGVDSTLKIQPAELGDSAVYLCASSFKGLGNTIYFGEGSWLTVV.

This clonotype turned up a few times. The J gene is TRBJ2-7, the V gene TRBV3-1, with TRBD1 matching 9 bases. The CDR3 covers 16 residues. Germline CDR1 LGHDT, CDR2 YNNKEL (reference sequence). The junction had 9 bases not matched to a gene; V was cut back by 3 bases and J by 3 bases. The CDR3, as DNA: TGTGCCAGCAGCCACACGGACAGGGGAACGTTCTACGAGCAGTACTTC. Translation gives CASSHTDRGTFYEQYF.

V usage is TRBV25-1 and J usage is TRBJ1-1, with no clear D. Germline V gene data show CDR1 as MGHDK and CDR2 as SYGVNS. The CDR3 runs to 13 residues. With 1 base removed from V and 11 bases from J, the gap between germline ends came to 14 bases. The chain's CDR3 is CASSESYTPVAFF. The CDR3 nucleotides read TGTGCCAGCAGTGAATCATATACCCCAGTGGCTTTCTTT.

This clonotype has ten or more counts. V gene TRBV29-1 combines with J gene TRBJ2-7, with 11 bases fitting TRBD2. Trimming removed 3 bases from V and 6 bases from J; junction bases left unmatched: 7. The CDR3 totals 14 residues. From germline, CDR1 is SQVTM and CDR2 ANQGSEA. CDR3 amino acids: CSVDSLAGGIEQYF. DNA of the CDR3: TGCAGCGTTGATAGCCTAGCGGGAGGAATCGAGCAGTACTTC.

The sample holds many counts of this clonotype. This chain links TRBV6-2 or TRBV6-3 with TRBJ2-3; the D gene is possibly TRBD2 (6 bases). Trimming left V 7 bases short and J 5 bases short, with 10 bases between. Germline CDR1 is MNHEY and CDR2 is SVGEGT. The CDR3 is 12 amino acids. CDR3 nucleotides: TGTGCCAGCACCCCGGGAGAAGATACGCAGTATTTT. It is translated as CASTPGEDTQYF.

This clonotype was detected many times. This chain joins TRBV12-3 or TRBV12-4 and TRBJ1-6; perhaps TRBD1 as D (5 bases). Trimming cost V 6 bases and J 10 bases, with 19 bases left between them. This CDR3 is built from 15 residues. The CDR3 DNA reads as TGTGCCAGCAGCCTTCAGGGCGGTGTCCGATCACCCCTCCACTTT. Its translation: CASSLQGGVRSPLHF.

This clonotype was seen repeatedly, ten times or more. This chain joins TRBV7-9 and TRBJ1-2; D is undetermined. The germline gives CDR1 SEHNR, CDR2 FQNEAQ (reference sequence). V was shortened by 5 bases and J by 2 bases, with 9 bases between the two germline ends. This CDR3 comprises 13 residues. The CDR3 reads CASSLLKNYGYTF. DNA for the CDR3: TGTGCCAGCAGCCTACTAAAGAACTATGGCTACACCTTC. Together with reference TRBV7-9 and TRBJ1-2, the CDR3 gives the full variable domain: DTGVSQNPRHKITKRGQNVTFRCDPISEHNRLYWYRQTLGQGPEFLTYFQNEAQLEKSRLLSDRFSAERPKGSFSTLEIQRTEQGDSAMYLCASSLLKNYGYTFGSGTRLTVV.

This clonotype was picked up many times. The CDR3 is CASSLDVGSPGNTIYF. The CDR3 DNA reads as TGCGCCAGCAGCTTGGATGTAGGGAGCCCTGGAAACACCATATATTTT. The chain uses TRBV5-1 and TRBJ1-3; D unresolved. The V gene lost 0 bases and the J gene lost 2 bases, with 12 bases spanning the gap. CDR3 length equals 16 residues. Germline assignment: CDR1 SGHRS and CDR2 YFSETQ.

V gene TRBV20-1 combines with J gene TRBJ1-2; 8 nucleotides line up with TRBD1. The CDR3 consists of 13 residues. CDR1 is DFQATT and CDR2 is SNEGSKA in the germline V gene (reference sequence). J was trimmed by 8 bases and V by 4 bases; bases with no gene match: 9. CDR3 nucleotide sequence: TGCAGTGCTATAGGGCAGGGGGCGAGGGGCTACACCTTC. Translation gives CSAIGQGARGYTF.

The rearrangement links TRBV5-6 to TRBJ1-3; 9 bases map to TRBD1. There are 17 residues in the CDR3. CDR1 is SGHDT and CDR2 is YYEEEE in the germline V gene. Trimming cost V 2 bases and J 6 bases; bases outside gene matches: 12. The CDR3 loop is CASSFRDRAYRQNTIYF. DNA for the CDR3: TGTGCCAGCAGCTTCCGGGACAGGGCGTACCGCCAAAACACCATATATTTT.

On this clonotype: A clone one base away is much larger, so this may be a read error. This chain joins TRBV7-8 and TRBJ1-3, with TRBD1 matching 7 bases. Germline V gives CDR1 SGHVS, CDR2 FQNEAQ. The CDR3 has 19 residues. The CDR3 region is CASSSKANRGPSSGNTMYF. The CDR3 DNA follows: TGTGCCAGCAGCTCAAAAGCTAACAGGGGCCCGAGCTCTGGAAACACCATGTATTTT.

The CDR3 here is CASSEMGTSYGYTF. CDR3 nucleotides: TGTGCCAGCAGTGAAATGGGGACTTCCTATGGCTACACCTTC. This chain joins TRBV25-1 and TRBJ1-2; possible D gene TRBD1, 5 bases. Germline V gene lookup returns CDR1 MGHDK and CDR2 SYGVNS. This CDR3 has 14 residues. The V end lost 2 bases, the J end lost 4 bases, and 11 bases lay between the germline ends.

This clonotype was recorded many times. In DNA form, the CDR3 reads TGTGCCAGCAGCTCGACAGAGTATAATTCACCCCTCCACTTT. Protein sequence: CASSSTEYNSPLHF. The chain carries TRBV2 and TRBJ1-6; the D gene is possibly TRBD1 (5 bases). Trimming removed 6 bases at V and 4 bases at J, with 10 bases between. Germline-derived CDR1 and CDR2 are SNHLY and FYNNEI. This CDR3 has 14 amino acids.

V gene TRBV3-1 combines with J gene TRBJ2-1; 14 positions agree with TRBD2. V shed 6 bases and J 2 bases; nucleotides not matched to a gene: 12. Germline values: CDR1 LGHDT, CDR2 YNNKEL (reference sequence). CDR3 length equals 19 residues. This CDR3 reads CASRLGTSGSKDPYNEQFF. In DNA form, the CDR3 reads TGTGCCAGCAGACTAGGGACTAGCGGGAGTAAAGATCCCTACAATGAGCAGTTCTTC.

This clonotype was seen ten or more times. The gene calls are TRBV7-9 and TRBJ2-2, with 8 bases matching TRBD2. This CDR3 region has 16 residues. Germline-derived CDR1 and CDR2 are SEHNR and FQNEAQ (reference sequence). Germline trimming cut 5 bases from V and 6 bases from J; bases unmatched to any gene: 11. The DNA of the CDR3 is TGTGCCAGCAGCCCTAGGGGACTAGAGGTCTCCGGGGAGCTGTTTTTT. Its protein product is CASSPRGLEVSGELFF.

This clonotype is medium-sized within its sample. The chain joins TRBV13 to TRBJ1-2; D uncertain. There are 13 residues in the CDR3. The germline V gene has CDR1 PRHDT and CDR2 FYEKMQ (reference sequence). The ends were cut back, 6 bases at V and 7 bases at J, with 15 bases in the middle. CDR3 in amino acids: CASSPLGPTGYTF. Written as DNA, the CDR3 is TGTGCCAGCAGTCCCCTCGGCCCGACTGGCTACACCTTC. Supplemented by reference TRBV13 and TRBJ1-2, the full variable domain reads AAGVIQSPRHLIKEKRETATLKCYPIPRHDTVYWYQQGPGQDPQFLISFYEKMQSDKGSIPDRFSAQQFSDYHSELNMSSLELGDSALYFCASSPLGPTGYTFGSGTRLTVV.

As regards this clonotype: It may be a read error: a sequence one base away is much more abundant. This chain uses TRBV19 with TRBJ2-3; D is undetermined. The CDR3 has 13 amino acids. Trimming took off 4 bases at V and 5 bases at J, with 10 bases between the two ends. Germline CDR1 LNHDA, CDR2 SQIVND (reference sequence). Here the CDR3 reads CASSTSRVDTQYF. The CDR3 DNA is TGTGCCAGTAGTACATCTAGGGTAGATACGCAGTATTTT.

This clonotype came up many times. The rearrangement joins TRBV20-1 to TRBJ2-3, with 15 bases aligning to TRBD2. The J segment lost 5 bases and the V segment lost 3 bases, leaving 12 bases of the junction unmatched. This CDR3 contains 18 residues. Germline CDR1 and CDR2: DFQATT and SNEGSKA (reference sequence). The CDR3 DNA follows: TGCAGTGCTAGTTTTAGAATCCCGGGACTAGCGGGAGGAGATACGCAGTATTTT. This translates into CSASFRIPGLAGGDTQYF.

This clonotype is large (0.1 to 1%). V and J are TRBV5-5 and TRBJ2-5, with D tentatively TRBD1 or TRBD2 (5 bases each). The CDR3 consists of 15 residues. Deletions cut 3 bases from V and 2 bases from J, with 14 bases between. Germline V gene data show CDR1 as SGHKS and CDR2 as YYEKEE (reference sequence). The CDR3 sequence: CASSWGLGEQETQYF. The CDR3, as DNA: TGTGCCAGCAGCTGGGGTTTGGGGGAACAAGAGACCCAGTACTTC.

In this sample, this clonotype is large. The chain is built from TRBV7-9 and TRBJ2-1; TRBD1 aligns across 10 bases. This CDR3 comprises 15 residues. The germline gives CDR1 SEHNR, CDR2 FQNEAQ (reference sequence). J gave up 7 bases and V 5 bases, and 8 bases lay outside the gene matches. In DNA form, the CDR3 reads TGTGCCAGCAGCGTTACCGGGACAGGGGAGAATGAGCAGTTCTTC. It yields the protein CASSVTGTGENEQFF.

V is TRBV6-2 or TRBV6-3 and J is TRBJ2-1; 7 bases map to TRBD2. This CDR3 contains 12 residues. CDR1 MNHEY and CDR2 SVGEGT come from the germline V gene. Trimming cost V 5 bases and J 10 bases; bases outside gene matches: 5. As DNA, the CDR3 is TGTGCCAGCAGTCCTAGCGGCCACGAGCAGTTCTTC. This sequence encodes CASSPSGHEQFF.